The present TCR beta chain was sequenced within a study of cytomegalovirus exposure and HLA in healthy donors. Trimming took 7 bases from V and 6 from J; bases not matched to a gene: 10. CDR3 length: 15 residues. Germline assignment: CDR1 MDHEN and CDR2 SYDVKM. General study results and limits: Cytomegalovirus-associated TCR beta chains were listed, numbering some 170.

Only in-frame clones appear in the TCRdb table, and some are missing; sequencing was by immunoSEQ multiplex PCR. The sample lists about 400,000 clones, 86% seen once, with 0.83% in the top ten. Concerning this clone: The antigen remains undetermined.

This TCR came from a woman between 18 and 30 years old in good health and CMV-seronegative. The chain links TRBV28 to TRBJ1-5; 9 bases match TRBD1. Sequenced sample: PBMCs. For the CDR3, the DNA is TGTGCCAGCACCATAGGGGACAGGGTAGGTCAGCCCCAGCATTTT. Its protein is CASTIGDRVGQPQHF.